The 17 T cell receptor beta chains listed next were all sequenced from one sample in a study of response to subunit inactivated influenza vaccine. Via MiXCR, TCRdb re-called the RT-PCR reads, giving one row per CDR3 protein. The sample consists of 650,000 or so distinct CDR3 sequences, approximately 15% of them appearing once. Material: PBMCs from blood, obtained roughly 15 days before vaccination. These TCRs come from a man aged 45-65 years who received an inactivated influenza vaccine.

V gene TRBV4-2 combines with J gene TRBJ2-7; 8 nucleotides align to TRBD1. The CDR3 sequence is 14 residues long. CDR1 and CDR2 (germline): LGHNA, YNFKEQ. The trim removed 0 bases at V and 3 bases at J, leaving 1 base unmatched. Here the CDR3 reads CASSQDDRGYEQYF. In DNA, the CDR3 is TGTGCCAGCAGCCAAGATGACAGGGGCTACGAGCAGTACTTC.

The CDR3 bases are TGTGCCACCAGCCCCCGGACAGGGGGCTCCAATCAGCCCCAGCATTTT. Its protein is CATSPRTGGSNQPQHF. This chain connects TRBV15 to TRBJ1-5, with 11 bases fitting TRBD1. Germline CDR1 is LNHNV and CDR2 is YYDKDF (reference sequence). V trimming: 5 bases; J trimming: 3 bases; junction bases outside the gene matches: 6. This CDR3 contains 16 residues.

This clonotype was seen at least ten times. The gene calls are TRBV5-6 and TRBJ1-1; a weak D match, TRBD1 (5 bases). This CDR3 comprises 13 residues. Germline CDR1 SGHDT, CDR2 YYEEEE. V shed 3 bases and J shed 0 bases, with 6 bases lying between them. The DNA of the CDR3 is TGTGCCAGCAGCTCAGGGATGAACACTGAAGCTTTCTTT. Translating it yields CASSSGMNTEAFF.

The sample holds many counts of this clonotype. CDR3 in amino acids: CASSPRGAGNTIYF. The DNA for the CDR3 is TGTGCCAGCAGTCCCAGGGGGGCTGGAAACACCATATATTTT. The V call is TRBV12-3 or TRBV12-4, the J call TRBJ1-3, with 7 bases matching TRBD1. The V segment lost 5 bases and the J segment 2 bases; nucleotides outside the gene matches: 3. The CDR3 runs to 14 residues.

This chain uses TRBV6-1 with TRBJ1-3, with D possibly being TRBD1 (5 bases). V shed 6 bases and J shed 0 bases, with 15 bases lying between them. The CDR3 covers 16 residues. Germline V CDR1 and CDR2: MNHNS, SASEGT. The CDR3 coding sequence is TGTGCCAGCAGCCCCGGTCGGGGGTCCTCTGGAAACACCATATATTTT. As protein: CASSPGRGSSGNTIYF.

This clonotype was detected a few times. Here the CDR3 reads CASSPRRGVGGPNEQFF. DNA for the CDR3: TGTGCCAGCAGCCCCCGTCGAGGGGTGGGAGGGCCCAATGAGCAGTTCTTC. The chain carries TRBV6-2 or TRBV6-3 and TRBJ2-1; 7 bases are shared with TRBD2. V shed 6 bases and J 6 bases; nucleotides not matched to a gene: 17. CDR1 MNHEY and CDR2 SVGEGT come from the germline V gene. This CDR3 spans 17 amino acids.

The chain is built from TRBV20-1 and TRBJ2-7, with D perhaps matching TRBD1 (6 bases). V was pared by 3 bases and J by 3 bases, with 15 bases between. Per the germline V gene, CDR1 is DFQATT and CDR2 is SNEGSKA (reference sequence). This CDR3 region has 14 residues. For the CDR3, the DNA is TGCAGTGCTAGCATAGGACAGCGAGTCTACGAGCAGTACTTC. As protein: CSASIGQRVYEQYF.

A few counts support this clonotype. The chain has TRBV11-2 and TRBJ2-7, with D possibly TRBD1 on 6 matching bases. V lost 4 bases and J lost 3, with 13 bases in between. Germline loops: CDR1 SGHAT, CDR2 FQNNGV. This CDR3 contains 14 residues. CDR3 in amino acids: CASSWGRGVYEQYF. The CDR3 region has the DNA TGTGCCAGCAGCTGGGGCAGGGGCGTCTACGAGCAGTACTTC.

This clonotype was counted only a few times. The V call is TRBV7-9, the J call TRBJ2-5; TRBD2 aligns across 9 bases. The CDR3 contains 16 residues. V trimming: 3 bases; J trimming: 5 bases; junction bases outside the gene matches: 10. Germline lookup yields CDR1 SEHNR and CDR2 FQNEAQ (reference sequence). The CDR3 loop is CASSLGTLAGWETQYF. Here the CDR3 DNA reads TGTGCCAGCAGCTTGGGTACCCTAGCGGGATGGGAGACCCAGTACTTC.

This chain uses TRBV25-1 with TRBJ2-1; 7 nucleotides agree with TRBD1. CDR1 and CDR2 (germline): MGHDK, SYGVNS. This CDR3 comprises 13 residues. Trimming removed 5 bases from V and 9 bases from J; junction bases left unmatched: 7. CDR3 sequence reads: CASSKSTGSEQFF. CDR3 nucleotide sequence: TGTGCCAGCAGTAAATCGACAGGGTCTGAGCAGTTCTTC.

The chain links TRBV7-2 to TRBJ1-1; tentative D call: TRBD1 (6 bases). This CDR3 has 16 residues. In germline, CDR1 is SGHTA, CDR2 FQGNSA. Trimming stripped 0 bases from V and 0 bases from J, with 11 bases between. The CDR3 sequence is CASSLATGLMNTEAFF. DNA for the CDR3: TGTGCCAGCAGCTTAGCCACAGGGTTGATGAACACTGAAGCTTTCTTT.

The chain recombines TRBV12-3 or TRBV12-4 with TRBJ1-3; 7 bases align to TRBD1. The CDR3 spans 15 residues. V lost 4 bases and J lost 4; bases outside the gene matches: 7. The CDR3 loop reads CASSSPGTAGNTIYF. In nucleotides, the CDR3 is TGTGCCAGCAGTTCCCCCGGGACAGCCGGAAACACCATATATTTT.

The chain recombines TRBV9 with TRBJ1-1, with D possibly matching TRBD1 (6 bases). V was clipped by 7 bases and J by 1 base, with 8 bases between them. The CDR3 extends over 12 amino acids. Germline V gene lookup returns CDR1 SGDLS and CDR2 YYNGEE. The CDR3 DNA follows: TGTGCCAGCCGGGGACAGAACACTGAAGCTTTCTTT. It codes for CASRGQNTEAFF.

V and J are TRBV7-2 and TRBJ2-5; no clear D. The CDR3 is made up of 16 amino acids. Germline CDR1 reads SGHTA; CDR2 reads FQGNSA. V was pared by 0 bases and J by 5 bases, with 16 bases between. The CDR3 nucleotides are TGTGCCAGCAGCTTAGCGGGTCAGCGACTGTCGGAGACCCAGTACTTC. It codes for CASSLAGQRLSETQYF.

This clonotype was seen more than once but under ten times. The chain combines TRBV7-3 with TRBJ2-3, with TRBD2 matching over 9 bases. Germline loops: CDR1 SGHTA, CDR2 FQGTGA. This CDR3 contains 15 residues. V shed 5 bases and J 3 bases; nucleotides not matched to a gene: 6. The CDR3 reads CASSASGARTDTQYF. CDR3 nucleotide sequence: TGTGCCAGCAGCGCTAGCGGGGCAAGAACAGATACGCAGTATTTT.

V is TRBV7-2 and J is TRBJ1-1; 7 bases fit TRBD1. Trimming at V came to 5 bases and at J to 4 bases, leaving 10 bases not matched to a gene. CDR1 SGHTA and CDR2 FQGNSA come from the germline V gene. The CDR3 sequence is 15 residues long. Written as DNA, the CDR3 is TGTGCCAGCAGCAGGGACAGTCGGTATGGCACTGAAGCTTTCTTT. Amino acid sequence: CASSRDSRYGTEAFF.

This clonotype was seen a few times. The junction departs from germline at one end; a sequencing error may be responsible. This chain links TRBV28 with TRBJ2-5; no clear D. Germline values: CDR1 MDHEN, CDR2 SYDVKM. CDR3 length: 12 amino acids. The CDR3 is CAISLGRETQYF. The CDR3 nucleotides read TGTGCCATCAGTTTAGGCCGGGAGACCCAGTACTTC.